The T cell receptor (beta chain) under discussion was sequenced for a study of regulatory T cells in long-lasting Graves disease. Time point given: newly diagnosed GD, antithyroid drugs for less than 3 months. PBMC RNA was the source of the TCR library. Germline V gene lookup returns CDR1 SQVTM and CDR2 ANQGSEA. The CDR3 runs to 16 residues. Trimming took 4 bases from V and 0 from J, leaving 17 bases between them. Arm-PCR of CDR3 regions with iRepertoire HTBI primers generated TCR beta libraries. TCRdb fed the multiplex PCR reads into MiXCR, producing one record per CDR3 protein. The sample has a few hundred thousand distinct CDR3 sequences, around 17% seen once. This clonotype has more than one count but fewer than ten. The sample was also reused in another study, on T cells in Graves' hyperthyroidism and ophthalmopathy.

This material consisted of peripheral blood mononuclear cells (PBMCs), taken at new diagnosis, from a patient treated with antithyroid drugs. This receptor was taken from a middle-aged man with Graves disease. V usage is TRBV29-1 and J usage is TRBJ2-3, with D maybe TRBD1 (6 bases). CDR3 protein: CSVVGNRGHSTDTQYF. The CDR3 DNA reads as TGCAGCGTTGTGGGAAATCGGGGACATAGCACAGATACGCAGTATTTT.